This T cell receptor beta chain was observed in a study of T cells after yellow fever vaccination (dated by TCRdb to between 2018 and 2020). About the full investigation: The SMART-Seq v4 Ultra Low Input RNA kit was used to prepare libraries from fractions with low cell numbers. Blood was drawn at multiple timepoints before and after primary and secondary immunization, with bulk PBMC replicates and cell subsets isolated. Two healthy male donors, one aged 18 to 30 and one aged 30 to 40 years, were included in the cohort. To follow T-cell clones before and after primary and booster YFV17D yellow fever vaccination, bulk TCR alpha and beta repertoires were sequenced over time.

The CDR3 runs 15 amino acids, cysteine and phenylalanine included. The sequence is cut down to CDR3 DNA, 45 bases in frame from base 1. The germline V gene (reference sequence) sets CDR1 to SEHNR and CDR2 to FQNEAQ. V is pared back by 6 bases and J by 0 bases, with 14 bases lying between the germline termini. This clonotype was counted ten times or more. The clone's antigen remains unknown. Base qualities are not recorded, but no much larger clone differs from it by a single base. TCR cDNA was synthesized by 5'RACE template switching, which introduced a universal primer site and unique molecular identifiers. cDNA synthesis was primed from both the TCR alpha and TCR beta constant segments. Libraries were amplified in two PCR steps, with sample barcodes and sequencing adapters added in the second step. Libraries were sequenced on Illumina HiSeq 2500 (2x100 bp) or NovaSeq (2x150 bp). On the authors' methods: Reads were demultiplexed and collapsed into UMI consensus sequences with MIGEC, and V(D)J alignment was performed with MiXCR. Clonotypes responding to the vaccine were identified with edgeR on replicate PBMC samples, with the criteria of FDR below 0.01 and a log2 fold change above 5 up to day 15. Each bulk clonotype received a CD4 or CD8 identity based on whether the sequenced CD4 or CD8 repertoire contained that clonotype at higher abundance. TCRdb applied fastp at Q25 and MiXCR to the public reads, then kept only in-frame beta chains. Duplicate CDR3 protein sequences are folded into a single record with the most common DNA and genes. The V and J calls here are based on TCRdb, not the publication. For this sample the table gives hundreds of thousands of distinct CDR3 sequences, of which around 6.5% were detected only once. Jointly, the top ten make up over 14% of the sample.

This specimen's treatment or condition label, interpreted: live attenuated yellow fever vaccine strain. At every blood-draw timepoint, two biological replicates of bulk PBMCs were collected. A standard Ficoll-Paque protocol was used to isolate PBMCs from peripheral blood. TriZol was used to extract RNA from bulk PBMCs, CD4 and CD8 fractions, and dextramer-positive and dextramer-negative fractions. The paper's findings and limits, for the study overall: Compared with the primary T-cell response, the secondary T-cell response was weaker but faster, peaking on day 5 rather than day 15. The study included only a couple of donors, which limits how far the findings can be generalized. FACS-sorted repertoires could contain abundant contaminating clonotypes from the bulk population, so computational filtering was required. After the booster, most of the clones that had expanded following primary vaccination were detected again (almost 98% of CD4 and around 88% of CD8), which suggests that memory was broadly maintained. A small fraction of clonotypes showed up in both the CD4 and CD8 compartments, probably as a result of convergent recombination.

The sample here was PBMCs, taken 5 days after the yellow fever booster vaccination. This sequence uses TRBV7-9 and TRBJ1-1; TRBD1 could be the D gene, as 5 bases match. The TCR was taken from a man aged 25-40 years who received the YFV17D yellow fever vaccine. The DNA is as follows: TGTGCCAGCAGGGGCTGGGAGGGGATGAACACTGAAGCTTTCTTT. Its translation is CASRGWEGMNTEAFF.